These 21 T cell receptor beta chains were all obtained from the same sample, sequenced in a study of graft-versus-host responses after intestinal transplantation. Assay: immunoSEQ multiplex PCR; the TCRdb copy retains only in-frame clones and omits some. The sample consists of roughly 100,000 clones, more than 85% of them appearing once. Their specific antigens are unknown. This material consisted of unstimulated CD4+ T cells sorted from spleen or lymph node cells, taken before intestinal transplant. All receptors derive from a human donor who received an intestinal transplant.

The chain has TRBV11-2 and TRBJ2-2, with 11 positions matching TRBD2. Germline trimming cut 6 bases from V and 5 bases from J; bases unmatched to any gene: 2. Germline lookup yields CDR1 SGHAT and CDR2 FQNNGV. CDR3 size: 14 residues. CDR3 amino acids: CASRGTSGTGELFF. As DNA, the CDR3 is TGTGCCAGCAGGGGGACTAGCGGTACCGGGGAGCTGTTTTTT.

This chain links TRBV18 with TRBJ2-7, with D unclear. Trimming took 3 bases from V and 3 from J, leaving 18 bases between them. Germline V gives CDR1 KGHSH, CDR2 LQKENI. CDR3 size: 16 residues. The DNA of the CDR3 is TGTGCCAGCTCACCCACCTTAGAGGTCGGAATCTACGAGCAGTACTTC. This translates into CASSPTLEVGIYEQYF.

In its sample, this clone was seen a few times. V gene TRBV2 combines with J gene TRBJ2-1, with 7 nucleotides matching TRBD2. J lost 2 bases, V lost 8 bases, and 3 bases had no gene match. The germline V gene has CDR1 SNHLY and CDR2 FYNNEI. This CDR3 is 13 amino acids long. CDR3 nucleotides: TGTGCCAGCGGGAGGGGCGCCTACAATGAGCAGTTCTTC. As protein: CASGRGAYNEQFF.

The rearrangement joins TRBV6-1 to TRBJ2-7; 7 bases fit TRBD1. This CDR3 has 13 residues. With 6 bases clipped from V and 2 bases from J, the junction kept 4 bases outside the gene matches. Germline CDR1 is MNHNS and CDR2 is SASEGT. The CDR3 sequence: CASRGDRPYEQYF. Here the CDR3 DNA reads TGTGCCAGCAGGGGGGACAGACCCTACGAGCAGTACTTC.

The chain links TRBV7-6 to TRBJ2-2; 9 bases match TRBD1. Germline trimming cut 1 base from V and 6 bases from J; bases unmatched to any gene: 9. This CDR3 has 17 amino acids. CDR1 and CDR2 from the germline V gene are SGHVS and FNYEAQ. This CDR3 reads CASSLVGTGLAAGELFF. The CDR3 region has the DNA TGTGCCAGCAGCTTAGTAGGGACAGGGCTGGCGGCCGGGGAGCTGTTTTTT. Based on the CDR3 plus reference TRBV7-6 and TRBJ2-2, the full variable domain is GAGVSQSPRYKVTKRGQDVALRCDPISGHVSLYWYRQALGQGPEFLTYFNYEAQQDKSGLPNDRFSAERPEGSISTLTIQRTEQRDSAMYRCASSLVGTGLAAGELFFGEGSRLTVL.

This clone was seen once. This chain links TRBV5-4 with TRBJ1-1; TRBD1 aligns across 8 bases. V lost 4 bases and J lost 4; bases outside the gene matches: 6. The germline gives CDR1 SGHNT, CDR2 YYREEE (reference sequence). The CDR3 extends over 14 amino acids. The CDR3 protein is CASSKQGARTEAFF. CDR3 DNA: TGTGCCAGCAGCAAGCAGGGGGCGCGCACTGAAGCTTTCTTT.

The chain couples TRBV7-6 to TRBJ2-7; D is ambiguous. V gave up 1 base and J gave up 2 bases, with 6 bases separating them. Germline values: CDR1 SGHVS, CDR2 FNYEAQ. This CDR3 has 13 amino acids. Here the CDR3 reads CASSLDSTYEQYF. The CDR3 DNA is TGTGCCAGCAGCTTAGACAGCACCTACGAGCAGTACTTC.

The count of this clone is one. The CDR3 sequence is CASRPGTDNTEAFF. The DNA of the CDR3 is TGTGCCAGCAGGCCCGGGACAGATAACACTGAAGCTTTCTTT. The rearrangement uses TRBV6-6 and TRBJ1-1, with 7 bases fitting TRBD1. Looked up from germline, CDR1 is MNHNY and CDR2 is SVGAGI (reference sequence). The CDR3 runs 14 residues. J gave up 2 bases and V 6 bases, and 6 bases lay outside the gene matches.

CDR3 sequence reads: CASSLTYSGANVLTF. The CDR3 DNA reads as TGTGCCAGCAGCCTGACGTACTCTGGGGCCAACGTCCTGACTTTC. The chain couples TRBV14 to TRBJ2-6; no clear D. V lost 4 bases, J lost 0 bases, and 7 bases lay in between. The CDR3 is 15 residues long. CDR1 is SGHDN and CDR2 is FVKESK in the germline V gene.

The chain is built from TRBV19 and TRBJ2-1; 7 bases align to TRBD1. The CDR3 contains 18 residues. V trimming: 3 bases; J trimming: 6 bases; junction bases outside the gene matches: 17. Germline V CDR1 and CDR2: LNHDA, SQIVND (reference sequence). The CDR3 is CASSIQGVGVSFINEQFF. As DNA, the CDR3 is TGTGCCAGTAGTATTCAGGGGGTAGGGGTATCTTTTATCAATGAGCAGTTCTTC.

The genes are TRBV2 and TRBJ2-2, with 7 bases aligning to TRBD2. Germline CDR1 and CDR2: SNHLY and FYNNEI. The CDR3 extends over 13 amino acids. Trimming removed 7 bases from V and 9 bases from J; junction bases left unmatched: 8. CDR3 region: CASNEAGEWELFF. The CDR3 bases are TGTGCCAGCAATGAGGCGGGAGAATGGGAGCTGTTTTTT.

The chain joins TRBV7-9 to TRBJ1-5; 11 nucleotides align to TRBD1. The germline V gene has CDR1 SEHNR and CDR2 FQNEAQ (reference sequence). The CDR3 sequence is 18 residues long. V shed 0 bases, J shed 7 bases, and the junction held 11 bases outside the gene matches. The CDR3 loop reads CASSLALGTGGKGQPQHF. CDR3 DNA sequence: TGTGCCAGCAGCTTAGCGCTAGGGACAGGGGGAAAGGGGCAGCCCCAGCATTTT.

This chain joins TRBV14 and TRBJ2-1, with D hard to call. CDR1 is SGHDN, CDR2 FVKESK, per germline. Trimming left V 4 bases short and J 6 bases short, with 16 bases between. This CDR3 spans 15 amino acids. This CDR3 reads CASSPVLTFGNEQFF. CDR3 in DNA: TGTGCCAGCAGCCCTGTACTAACTTTTGGCAATGAGCAGTTCTTC. The variable domain in full, with the rest retrieved from reference TRBV14 and TRBJ2-1, is EAGVTQFPSHSVIEKGQTVTLRCDPISGHDNLYWYRRVMGKEIKFLLHFVKESKQDESGMPNNRFLAERTGGTYSTLKVQPAELEDSGVYFCASSPVLTFGNEQFFGPGTRLTVL.

The V gene is TRBV13, the J gene TRBJ2-3, with D maybe TRBD1 (6 bases). The germline V gene encodes CDR1 PRHDT and CDR2 FYEKMQ (reference sequence). This CDR3 has 19 residues. Trimming cost V 4 bases and J 1 base, with 24 bases left between them. CDR3 region: CASSSLDSSLQGGTDTQYF. The CDR3 nucleotides are TGTGCCAGCAGCTCGCTTGACAGTTCCTTACAGGGAGGCACAGATACGCAGTATTTT.

The chain recombines TRBV25-1 with TRBJ2-7; a possible D gene is TRBD1 (6 bases). Trimming took off 5 bases at V and 2 bases at J, with 16 bases between the two ends. Germline V gives CDR1 MGHDK, CDR2 SYGVNS. CDR3 size: 15 residues. CDR3 protein: CASSLRRGPPYEQYF. The DNA of the CDR3 is TGTGCCAGCAGTCTACGCAGGGGTCCTCCCTACGAGCAGTACTTC.

The rearrangement links TRBV9 to TRBJ1-6; 7 positions agree with TRBD1. The CDR3 spans 16 residues. Unmatched junction bases numbered 5, after V lost 5 bases and J lost 0 bases. In germline, CDR1 is SGDLS, CDR2 YYNGEE. The CDR3 DNA is TGTGCCAGCAGTAGTACAGGGGACTCCTATAATTCACCCCTCCACTTT. It codes for CASSSTGDSYNSPLHF.

The chain uses TRBV14 and TRBJ1-6, with a tentative D call TRBD1 (5 bases). Germline V lookup: CDR1 SGHDN, CDR2 FVKESK. V lost 4 bases, J lost 7 bases, and 11 bases lay in between. The CDR3 is made up of 14 amino acids. CDR3 amino acids: CASSLYTGNSPLHF. The CDR3 nucleotides are TGTGCCAGCAGCCTATATACAGGAAATTCACCCCTCCACTTT.

V is TRBV5-1 and J is TRBJ1-2; D gene unclear. This CDR3 comprises 13 residues. Trimming stripped 0 bases from V and 1 base from J, with 4 bases between. Germline lookup yields CDR1 SGHRS and CDR2 YFSETQ. The CDR3 spells CASSLGGNYGYTF. The CDR3 DNA sequence: TGCGCCAGCAGCTTGGGAGGTAACTATGGCTACACCTTC.

The chain has TRBV2 and TRBJ2-5; 14 positions match TRBD2. V lost 6 bases, J lost 5 bases, and 14 bases stayed unmatched. CDR1 and CDR2 (germline): SNHLY, FYNNEI. The CDR3 has 18 amino acids. The CDR3 spells CASRPGGTSGSSWETQYF. The CDR3 DNA sequence: TGTGCCAGCAGACCCGGAGGGACTAGCGGGAGCAGTTGGGAGACCCAGTACTTC.

This rearrangement joins TRBV5-1 to TRBJ1-4, with 10 bases fitting TRBD1. The CDR3 runs to 17 residues. Germline loops: CDR1 SGHRS, CDR2 YFSETQ. Losses at the gene ends were 4 bases for V and 7 bases for J; bases not matched to a gene: 13. The CDR3 DNA follows: TGCGCCAGCAGCCCCTCCCCCGGGACAGGGGTAGGTGAAAAACTGTTTTTT. Protein: CASSPSPGTGVGEKLFF.

The V and J genes are TRBV19 and TRBJ1-5, with unresolved D. V lost 7 bases to trimming and J lost 2 bases, with 9 bases between them. Germline CDR1 reads LNHDA; CDR2 reads SQIVND (reference sequence). The CDR3 contains 13 residues. CDR3 DNA: TGTGCCAGTACCTCACAAGGCAATCAGCCCCAGCATTTT. Protein: CASTSQGNQPQHF.